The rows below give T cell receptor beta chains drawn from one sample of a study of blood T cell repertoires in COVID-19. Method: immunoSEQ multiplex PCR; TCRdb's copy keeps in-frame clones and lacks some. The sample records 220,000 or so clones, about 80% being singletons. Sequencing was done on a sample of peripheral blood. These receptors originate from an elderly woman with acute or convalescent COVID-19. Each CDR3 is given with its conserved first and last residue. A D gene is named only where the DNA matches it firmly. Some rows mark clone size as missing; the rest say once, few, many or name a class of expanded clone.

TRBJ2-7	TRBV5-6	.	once	TGTGCCAGCAGCCGGGGGACCTACGAGCAGTACTTC	CASSRGTYEQYF
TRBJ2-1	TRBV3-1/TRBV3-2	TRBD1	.	TGTGCCAGCAGTAAGGACAGGGTCTCCTACAATGAGCAGTTCTTC	CASSKDRVSYNEQFF
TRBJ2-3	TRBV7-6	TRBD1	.	TGTGCCAGCAGCTTAGGGCCGGGACAGGGGGCAGATACGCAGTATTTT	CASSLGPGQGADTQYF
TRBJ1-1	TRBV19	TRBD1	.	TGTGCCAGTAGAGAGCTGGGACAGGGAGAAAACACTGAAGCTTTCTTT	CASRELGQGENTEAFF
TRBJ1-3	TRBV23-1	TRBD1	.	TGCGCCAGCCGGAGGGGCAGGGGGCCGTCTGGAAACACCATATATTTT	CASRRGRGPSGNTIYF
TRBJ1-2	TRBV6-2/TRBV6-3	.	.	TGTGCCAGCAGTTACTCGGACACTCCATATGGCTACACCTTC	CASSYSDTPYGYTF
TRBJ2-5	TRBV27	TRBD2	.	TGTGCCAGCAGTACGACTAGCGGGGGGTGGAGGACCCAGTACTTC	CASSTTSGGWRTQYF
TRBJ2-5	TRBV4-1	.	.	TGCGCCAGCAGCCATGAAGGGGGGGTAAGATCAGAGACCCAGTACTTC	CASSHEGGVRSETQYF
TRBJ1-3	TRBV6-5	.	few	TGTGCCAGCCAGGGCTCTGGAAACACCATATATTTT	CASQGSGNTIYF
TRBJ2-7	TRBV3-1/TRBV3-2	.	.	TGTGCCAGCAGCCTACTAATAGCGGCTTCCGAGCAGTACTTC	CASSLLIAASEQYF
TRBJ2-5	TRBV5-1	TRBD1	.	TGCGCCAGCAGCAAAGGACAGGGTAATTCCGAGACCCAGTACTTC	CASSKGQGNSETQYF
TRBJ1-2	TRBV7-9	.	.	TGTGCCAGCAGCTTAGGCCAGAATAACTATGGCTACACCTTC	CASSLGQNNYGYTF
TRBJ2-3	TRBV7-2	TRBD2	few	TGTGCCAGCAGCCGTTTCGCACTAGCGGGGGGGCGTGGAGATACGCAGTATTTT	CASSRFALAGGRGDTQYF
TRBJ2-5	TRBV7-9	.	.	TGTGCCAGCAGCTTAGGGATTTCGGGAGAGACCCAGTACTTC	CASSLGISGETQYF
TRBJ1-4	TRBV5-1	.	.	TGCGCCAGCAGCTCGCTACCAACTAATGAAAAACTGTTTTTT	CASSSLPTNEKLFF
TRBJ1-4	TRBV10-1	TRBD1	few	TGCGCCAGCAGTGTCGCCGGACAGGCAAATGAAAAACTGTTTTTT	CASSVAGQANEKLFF
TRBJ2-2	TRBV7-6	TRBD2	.	TGTGCCAGCAGCTTAGTTGCGGGAGTACGGGGGGAGCTGTTTTTT	CASSLVAGVRGELFF
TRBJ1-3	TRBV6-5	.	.	TGTGCCAGCAGACCAGGGGTTATGGGAAACACCATATATTTT	CASRPGVMGNTIYF
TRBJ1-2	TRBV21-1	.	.	TGTGCCAGCAGCAATAGAGGAATCTATGGCTACACCTTC	CASSNRGIYGYTF
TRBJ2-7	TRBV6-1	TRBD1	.	TGTGCCAGCAGTGAAGCGGGGACAGCTTCCTACGAGCAGTACTTC	CASSEAGTASYEQYF
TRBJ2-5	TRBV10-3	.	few	TGTGCCATCAGTGGAGGGATAAAAGAGACCCAGTACTTC	CAISGGIKETQYF
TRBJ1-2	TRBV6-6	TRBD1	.	TGTGCCAGCAGGCAGGGGGTACTTGATGGCTACACCTTC	CASRQGVLDGYTF
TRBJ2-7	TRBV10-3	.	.	TGTGCCATAAAGACAGAATCCCACGAGCAGTACTTC	CAIKTESHEQYF
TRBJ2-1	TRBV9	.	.	TGTGCCACTAGGGAGTATGAGCAGTTCTTC	CATREYEQFF
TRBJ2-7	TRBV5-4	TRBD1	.	TGTGCCAGCAGCTTGGGACGGACAGGCCTCTACGAGCAGTACTTC	CASSLGRTGLYEQYF
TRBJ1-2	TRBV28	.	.	TGTGCCAGCTCCTGGGGGCGGGGGACCAGTGGCTACACCTTC	CASSWGRGTSGYTF
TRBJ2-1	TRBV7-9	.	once	TGTGCCAGCAGCTTACTAGCCAGCTCCTACAATGAGCAGTTCTTC	CASSLLASSYNEQFF
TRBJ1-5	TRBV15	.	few	TGTGCCACCAGCAGAGCTTTGGCATTCAATCAGCCCCAGCATTTT	CATSRALAFNQPQHF
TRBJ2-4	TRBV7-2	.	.	TGTGCCAGCAGCTTAGCCCGGGTGGCCAAAAACATTCAGTACTTC	CASSLARVAKNIQYF
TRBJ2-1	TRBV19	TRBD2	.	TGTGCCAGTATTCAAGCGGGAGGGGCCCCGAATGAGCAGTTCTTC	CASIQAGGAPNEQFF
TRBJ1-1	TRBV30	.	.	TGTGCCTGGAGTGAGCAGGGGAGCACTGAAGCTTTCTTT	CAWSEQGSTEAFF
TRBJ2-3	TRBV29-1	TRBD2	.	TGCAGCGCCTCACTACCCTTAGCGGGGGGCACAGATACGCAGTATTTT	CSASLPLAGGTDTQYF
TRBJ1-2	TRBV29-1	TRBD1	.	TGCAGCGTTGAGGCGACAGGGAGTCGGGGGCATGGCTACACCTTC	CSVEATGSRGHGYTF
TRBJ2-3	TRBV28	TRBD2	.	TGTGCCAGCAGTTTAGTGGTAGCGGGAGCTCTCGCAGATACGCAGTATTTT	CASSLVVAGALADTQYF
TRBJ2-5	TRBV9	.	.	TGTGCCAGCAGCAGACAGAGCCAAGAGACCCAGTACTTC	CASSRQSQETQYF
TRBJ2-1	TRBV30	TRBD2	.	TGTGCCTGGAGTACCCCTCGGGGGGTTGAGCAGTTCTTC	CAWSTPRGVEQFF
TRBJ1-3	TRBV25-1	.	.	TGTGCCAGCAGTGAATGGACAACCTCTGGAAACACCATATATTTT	CASSEWTTSGNTIYF
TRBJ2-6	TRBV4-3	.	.	TGCGCCAGTCGTCCCGGGACACTCACCTCTGGGGCCAACGTCCTGACTTTC	CASRPGTLTSGANVLTF
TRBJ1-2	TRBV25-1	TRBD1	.	TGTGCCAGCAGTGAACCGGGGACAGAACGCTATGGCTACACCTTC	CASSEPGTERYGYTF
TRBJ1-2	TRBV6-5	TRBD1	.	TGTGCCAGCAGTTACACTGACAGGGAAGGCTACACCTTC	CASSYTDREGYTF
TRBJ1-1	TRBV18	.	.	TGTGCCAGCTCACCAAACTGGAACACTGAAGCTTTCTTT	CASSPNWNTEAFF
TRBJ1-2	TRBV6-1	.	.	TGTGCCAGCAGTGAGCAAACAGGGCCCATTGGCTACACCTTC	CASSEQTGPIGYTF
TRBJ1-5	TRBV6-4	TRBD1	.	TGTGCCAGCAGTGTACAGGGGGGTCAGCCCCAGCATTTT	CASSVQGGQPQHF
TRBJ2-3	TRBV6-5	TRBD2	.	TGTGCCAGCCCGGGACTAGCGGGTACAGATACGCAGTATTTT	CASPGLAGTDTQYF
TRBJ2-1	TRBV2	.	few	TGTGCCAGCACTCGGGAACCGGTTACCTACAATGAGCAGTTCTTC	CASTREPVTYNEQFF
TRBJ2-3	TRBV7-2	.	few	TGTGCCAGCAGCCCAGGACAGGGAGGGGATACGCAGTATTTT	CASSPGQGGDTQYF
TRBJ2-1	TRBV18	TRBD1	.	TGTGCCAGCTCCCGGGGGACAGGGGCCTACAATGAGCAGTTCTTC	CASSRGTGAYNEQFF
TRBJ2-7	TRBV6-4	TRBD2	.	TGTGCCAGGCTTAGCGGGGGGCTCGAGGAGCAGTACTTC	CARLSGGLEEQYF
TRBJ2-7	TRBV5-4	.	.	TGTGCCAGCAGCTTGCAGCGCGCGGACGAGCAGTACTTC	CASSLQRADEQYF